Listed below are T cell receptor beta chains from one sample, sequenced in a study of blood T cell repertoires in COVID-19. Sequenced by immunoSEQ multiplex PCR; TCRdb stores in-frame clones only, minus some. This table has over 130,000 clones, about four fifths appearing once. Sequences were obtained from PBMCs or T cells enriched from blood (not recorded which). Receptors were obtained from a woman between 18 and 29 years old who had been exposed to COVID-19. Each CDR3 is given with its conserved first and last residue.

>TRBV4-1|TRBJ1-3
CASSQGSGAGNTIYF
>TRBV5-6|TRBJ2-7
CASSTGQVGSYEQYF
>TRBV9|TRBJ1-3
CASSVGTRNSGNTIYF
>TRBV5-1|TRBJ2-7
CASSSLAKAGSSYEQYF
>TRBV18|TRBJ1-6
CASSPRTGGDSPLHF
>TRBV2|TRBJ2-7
CASSASGRVDEQYF
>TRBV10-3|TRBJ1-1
CAISGQGSTEAFF
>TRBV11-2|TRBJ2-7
CASSFSSSGSYEQYF
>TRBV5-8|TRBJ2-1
CASSLGGTTYNEQFF
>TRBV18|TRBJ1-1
CASSRTLSGTGSPNTEAFF
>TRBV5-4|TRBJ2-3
CASNQGTEDTQYF
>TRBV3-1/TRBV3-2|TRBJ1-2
CASSQVRGDYYGYTF
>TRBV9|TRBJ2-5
CASSELGVGETQYF
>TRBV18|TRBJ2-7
CASSRDRNYEQYF
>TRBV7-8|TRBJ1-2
CASSLVARNSVYTF
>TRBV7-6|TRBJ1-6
CASSLTGTGTNSPLHF
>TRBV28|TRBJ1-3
CASSPYRGRSGNTIYF
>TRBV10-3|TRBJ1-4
CAINSGAGEKLFF